These T cell receptor beta chains were read from a single sample in a study of a mutant IDH1 vaccine in newly diagnosed glioma. Profiling relied on immunoSEQ multiplex PCR, and the TCRdb table lists in-frame clones only, not all of them. The sample lists approximately 100,000 clones, approximately 90% occurring once. The source was PBMCs, collected from a glioma patient treated with radiotherapy, temozolomide or both. The receptor source for this set is a woman in her forties or fifties with glioma. Both conserved end residues are part of each CDR3. A D gene is named only where the DNA matches it firmly. Size is omitted from some rows. Given values are once, few, many or a class for expanded clones.

size: NA
D: NA
J: TRBJ2-1
V: TRBV10-3
DNA: TGTGCCATCAGGGGTGAGGAGGGGACCTCCTACAATGAGCAGTTCTTC
CDR3: CAIRGEEGTSYNEQFF

size: NA
D: NA
J: TRBJ1-2
V: TRBV7-2
DNA: TGTGCCAGCAGCAAGCCTTTGGGCACAACTAACTATGGCTACACCTTC
CDR3: CASSKPLGTTNYGYTF

size: many
D: NA
J: TRBJ1-5
V: TRBV5-6
DNA: TGTGCCAGCAGCTCGGTGGGGGTTAATCAGCCCCAGCATTTT
CDR3: CASSSVGVNQPQHF

size: once
D: NA
J: TRBJ1-1
V: TRBV5-1
DNA: TGCGCCAGCAGCTTGGCGACGGCAATGAACACTGAAGCTTTCTTT
CDR3: CASSLATAMNTEAFF

size: NA
D: NA
J: TRBJ1-2
V: TRBV2
DNA: TGTGCCAGCAGTGAAACGATGGCAGGCTATGGCTACACCTTC
CDR3: CASSETMAGYGYTF

size: NA
D: NA
J: TRBJ1-1
V: TRBV7-3
DNA: TGTGCCAGCCGTGTGGAACCTGACACTGAAGCTTTCTTT
CDR3: CASRVEPDTEAFF

size: NA
D: NA
J: TRBJ1-5
V: TRBV5-5
DNA: TGTGCCAGCAGCTTATTCGCCGATTATCCGGGGAATCAGCCCCAGCATTTT
CDR3: CASSLFADYPGNQPQHF

size: NA
D: NA
J: TRBJ1-1
V: TRBV27
DNA: TGTGCCAGCAGTTTAGGCCGGGGACACCGGACTGAAACTTTCTTT
CDR3: CASSLGRGHRTETFF

size: NA
D: NA
J: TRBJ1-1
V: TRBV18
DNA: TGTGCCAGCTCACCCCATCAAGAAATGAACACTGAAGCTTTCTTT
CDR3: CASSPHQEMNTEAFF

size: NA
D: TRBD2
J: TRBJ2-7
V: TRBV5-1
DNA: TGCGCCAGCAGCCAGGGACTAGCGGGCTTCTCCTACGAGCAGTACTTC
CDR3: CASSQGLAGFSYEQYF

size: NA
D: NA
J: TRBJ1-5
V: TRBV5-4
DNA: TGTGCCAGCAGCTTGGGGGGAGGCAATCAGCCCCAGCATTTT
CDR3: CASSLGGGNQPQHF

size: NA
D: NA
J: TRBJ2-1
V: TRBV4-1
DNA: TGCGCCAGCAGCCAAGTTTCTTTTGCGGGCCCCGAGCAGTTCTTC
CDR3: CASSQVSFAGPEQFF

size: once
D: NA
J: TRBJ1-6
V: TRBV28
DNA: TGTGCCAGCAGTTTACTAGGTGGGCGAGGGGAGGATTCACCCCTCCACTTT
CDR3: CASSLLGGRGEDSPLHF

size: NA
D: NA
J: TRBJ2-7
V: TRBV28
DNA: TGTGCCAGCAGTTTATTCAGGACAGTCGCCTACGAGCAGTACTTC
CDR3: CASSLFRTVAYEQYF

size: NA
D: TRBD1
J: TRBJ2-6
V: TRBV18
DNA: TGTGCCAGCCCGGGACAGGGACCCTCTGGGGCCAACGTCCTGACTTTC
CDR3: CASPGQGPSGANVLTF

size: NA
D: NA
J: TRBJ2-7
V: TRBV7-8
DNA: TGTGCCAGCAGTTTGGGCGTTCATGGCTACGAGCAGTACTTC
CDR3: CASSLGVHGYEQYF

size: NA
D: TRBD2
J: TRBJ2-7
V: TRBV18
DNA: TGTGCCAGCTCACCACTAGCGGGGTTAACCTCCTACGAGCAGTACTTC
CDR3: CASSPLAGLTSYEQYF

size: once
D: NA
J: TRBJ2-5
V: TRBV5-1
DNA: TGCGCCAGCAGCTGGATCGAGGGAGAGACCCAGTACTTC
CDR3: CASSWIEGETQYF

size: NA
D: NA
J: TRBJ1-4
V: TRBV5-1
DNA: TGCGCCAGCAGCTCAAATATCGGACGGGCTAATGAAAAACTGTTTTTT
CDR3: CASSSNIGRANEKLFF

size: NA
D: NA
J: TRBJ1-5
V: TRBV5-4
DNA: TGTGCCAGCAGCTTAAAGCCCAATCAGCCCCAGCATTTT
CDR3: CASSLKPNQPQHF

size: NA
D: TRBD2
J: TRBJ2-1
V: TRBV7-9
DNA: TGTGCCAGCAGCTTAGGGCGGGAGGGTCGGAATGAGCAGTTCTTC
CDR3: CASSLGREGRNEQFF

size: NA
D: NA
J: TRBJ1-3
V: TRBV30
DNA: TGTGCCTGGAGTGAGAGGTCCTACTCTGGAAACACCATATATTTT
CDR3: CAWSERSYSGNTIYF

size: NA
D: NA
J: TRBJ1-2
V: TRBV6-5
DNA: TGTGCCAGTCGCATGGATGCTAGCTATGGCTACACCTTC
CDR3: CASRMDASYGYTF

size: once
D: NA
J: TRBJ2-6
V: TRBV5-1
DNA: TGCGCCAGCAGCTTGGCGGCGGTACAGGGACTCTCTGGGGCCAACGTCCTGACTTTC
CDR3: CASSLAAVQGLSGANVLTF

size: NA
D: NA
J: TRBJ2-7
V: TRBV28
DNA: TGTGCCAGCAGTTTACCCGGCTACGAGCAGTACTTC
CDR3: CASSLPGYEQYF

size: few
D: NA
J: TRBJ2-5
V: TRBV20-1
DNA: TGCAGTGCGGAGGGCGAGGAGACCCAGTACTTC
CDR3: CSAEGEETQYF

size: NA
D: NA
J: TRBJ2-3
V: TRBV18
DNA: TGTGCCAGCTCACCACCGGCTGGGGCCACAGATACGCAGTATTTT
CDR3: CASSPPAGATDTQYF

size: once
D: TRBD1
J: TRBJ2-7
V: TRBV18
DNA: TGTGCCAGCTCCCTAGGACAGGGTAACACCTACGAGCAGTACTTC
CDR3: CASSLGQGNTYEQYF